A selection of T cell receptor beta chains follows, all from one sample in a study of T cell clonotyping in hematopoietic cell transplantation. TCRdb's table, derived via immunoSEQ multiplex PCR, lists solely in-frame clones and lacks some. The data contain roughly 14,000 clones, under 90% of them seen just once; the ten biggest clones take up roughly 12%. The sample here was PBMCs, taken 100 days after allogeneic stem cell transplant. The source is a male patient aged 50 or older who had an allogeneic stem cell transplant from an unrelated donor, so T cells may come from the graft donor. Some clones in this sample may be carry-over from other donors' samples. CDR3s include the opening cysteine and the closing phenylalanine or tryptophan. A D gene is named only where the DNA matches it firmly. Not every row has a clone size; where given, it reads once, few, many or a size class.

j_call: TRBJ1-4; clone_size: NA; v_call: TRBV7-9; d_call: NA; cdr3_nt: TGTGCCAGCAGCTTAGCGGGGTATAATGAAAAACTGTTTTTT; cdr3_aa: CASSLAGYNEKLFF
j_call: TRBJ1-1; clone_size: few; v_call: TRBV5-1; d_call: NA; cdr3_nt: TGCGCCAGCAGCACGGATCCGAACACTGAAGCTTTCTTT; cdr3_aa: CASSTDPNTEAFF
j_call: TRBJ2-5; clone_size: NA; v_call: TRBV9; d_call: NA; cdr3_nt: TGTGCCAGCACCTCCCTAGCGGAAGGGGGGGAGACCCAGTACTTC; cdr3_aa: CASTSLAEGGETQYF
j_call: TRBJ2-1; clone_size: NA; v_call: TRBV11-1; d_call: NA; cdr3_nt: TGTGCCAGCAGCTTAGCGTTGGAGAGTGAGCAGTTCTTC; cdr3_aa: CASSLALESEQFF
j_call: TRBJ1-1; clone_size: NA; v_call: TRBV7-2; d_call: NA; cdr3_nt: TGTGCCAGCAGCTTAGAGGGCTTGAACACTGAAGCTTTCTTT; cdr3_aa: CASSLEGLNTEAFF
j_call: TRBJ2-2; clone_size: once; v_call: TRBV5-6; d_call: NA; cdr3_nt: TGTGCCACCCACCTTAACACCGGGGAGCTGTTTTTT; cdr3_aa: CATHLNTGELFF
j_call: TRBJ2-7; clone_size: NA; v_call: TRBV5-1; d_call: NA; cdr3_nt: TGCGCCAGCAGCTTGGACGGGTCCTACGAGCAGTACTTC; cdr3_aa: CASSLDGSYEQYF
j_call: TRBJ1-2; clone_size: NA; v_call: TRBV5-5; d_call: NA; cdr3_nt: TGTGCCAGCAGCTCCGGGTCTTTTTTGGGCTACACCTTC; cdr3_aa: CASSSGSFLGYTF
j_call: TRBJ2-3; clone_size: NA; v_call: TRBV5-8; d_call: NA; cdr3_nt: TGTGCCAGCAGCGGTGGGGGCAGGATTGCAGATACGCAGTATTTT; cdr3_aa: CASSGGGRIADTQYF
j_call: TRBJ1-5; clone_size: NA; v_call: TRBV5-1; d_call: NA; cdr3_nt: TGCGCCAGCAGCTTGGTTGGCAGGTCGGATCAGCCCCAGCATTTT; cdr3_aa: CASSLVGRSDQPQHF
j_call: TRBJ2-2; clone_size: NA; v_call: TRBV5-1; d_call: TRBD2; cdr3_nt: TGCGCCAGCAGCTGGACTAGCGGGAGCGCCACCGGGGAGCTGTTTTTT; cdr3_aa: CASSWTSGSATGELFF
j_call: TRBJ2-2; clone_size: NA; v_call: TRBV13; d_call: TRBD2; cdr3_nt: TGTGCCAGCAGCTCCCCCTCACTACTAGCGGGCGGGAACACCGGGGAGCTGTTTTTT; cdr3_aa: CASSSPSLLAGGNTGELFF
j_call: TRBJ1-2; clone_size: NA; v_call: TRBV7-8; d_call: NA; cdr3_nt: TGTGCCAGCAGCTTGCGGCAGGGGAAAGGGCTATGGATCTATGGCTACACCTTC; cdr3_aa: CASSLRQGKGLWIYGYTF
j_call: TRBJ2-1; clone_size: NA; v_call: TRBV28; d_call: TRBD1; cdr3_nt: TGTGCCAGCGGTACAGGGGGCAGCTACAATGAGCAGTTCTTC; cdr3_aa: CASGTGGSYNEQFF
j_call: TRBJ1-1; clone_size: NA; v_call: TRBV6-1; d_call: NA; cdr3_nt: TGTGCCAGCGGGGGGGGAGTCCCCATGAACACTGAAGCTTTCTTT; cdr3_aa: CASGGGVPMNTEAFF
j_call: TRBJ1-1; clone_size: NA; v_call: TRBV7-3; d_call: NA; cdr3_nt: TGTGCCAGCAGCGACGGAGCTGAAGCTTTCTTT; cdr3_aa: CASSDGAEAFF
j_call: TRBJ2-1; clone_size: NA; v_call: TRBV21-1; d_call: NA; cdr3_nt: TGTGCCAGCAGCCATAGCGGGGTGAGCTCCTACAATGAGCAGTTCTTC; cdr3_aa: CASSHSGVSSYNEQFF
j_call: TRBJ2-5; clone_size: NA; v_call: TRBV11-1; d_call: TRBD2; cdr3_nt: TGTGCCAGCAGCCTAATTAGCGGGGAAGAGACCCAGTACTTC; cdr3_aa: CASSLISGEETQYF
j_call: TRBJ2-7; clone_size: NA; v_call: TRBV19; d_call: NA; cdr3_nt: TGTGCCAGTAGTTTGGGGGCAATGATCAACGAGCAGTACTTC; cdr3_aa: CASSLGAMINEQYF
j_call: TRBJ2-1; clone_size: few; v_call: TRBV9; d_call: NA; cdr3_nt: TGTGCCAGCAGCGTAGGGGGTCATGAGCAGTTCTTC; cdr3_aa: CASSVGGHEQFF
j_call: TRBJ1-5; clone_size: few; v_call: TRBV2; d_call: TRBD1; cdr3_nt: TGTGCCAGCAGTGAATACGGGACAGGGGTGGGTCAGCCCCAGCATTTT; cdr3_aa: CASSEYGTGVGQPQHF
j_call: TRBJ1-1; clone_size: NA; v_call: TRBV15; d_call: TRBD1; cdr3_nt: TGTGCCACCAGCAGAGATCGGCGGACAGGCCTCACTGAAGCTTTCTTT; cdr3_aa: CATSRDRRTGLTEAFF
j_call: TRBJ1-5; clone_size: NA; v_call: TRBV10-2; d_call: TRBD1; cdr3_nt: TGCGCCAGCAGGGGACAGATAAATCAGCCCCAGCATTTT; cdr3_aa: CASRGQINQPQHF
j_call: TRBJ2-7; clone_size: NA; v_call: TRBV11-2; d_call: NA; cdr3_nt: TGTGCCAGCAGCTTGCGACTAGATGCCTACGAGCAGTACTTC; cdr3_aa: CASSLRLDAYEQYF
j_call: TRBJ2-3; clone_size: NA; v_call: TRBV7-2; d_call: NA; cdr3_nt: TGTGCCAGCAGCTTAGCAGTGCCGGATACGCAGTATTTT; cdr3_aa: CASSLAVPDTQYF
j_call: TRBJ1-1; clone_size: NA; v_call: TRBV7-2; d_call: NA; cdr3_nt: TGTGCCAGCAGCTTAGTGGTAAGGGAGGCTGAAGCTTTCTTT; cdr3_aa: CASSLVVREAEAFF
j_call: TRBJ1-6; clone_size: NA; v_call: TRBV4-3; d_call: TRBD1; cdr3_nt: TGCGCCAGCAGCCAAGGGGGTTCAGGGGGCGATAATTCACCCCTCCACTTT; cdr3_aa: CASSQGGSGGDNSPLHF
j_call: TRBJ2-6; clone_size: NA; v_call: TRBV19; d_call: NA; cdr3_nt: TGTGCCACCTCACCCCGCAACTCTGGGGCCAACGTCCTGACTTTC; cdr3_aa: CATSPRNSGANVLTF
j_call: TRBJ2-5; clone_size: NA; v_call: TRBV10-3; d_call: NA; cdr3_nt: TGTGCCATCAGTACCGAGGGGGGGCGGGAGACCCAGTACTTC; cdr3_aa: CAISTEGGRETQYF
j_call: TRBJ1-2; clone_size: NA; v_call: TRBV15; d_call: NA; cdr3_nt: TGTGCCACCAGCAGAGATATGAGGGACGGAGGCTACACCTTC; cdr3_aa: CATSRDMRDGGYTF
j_call: TRBJ1-2; clone_size: NA; v_call: TRBV5-6; d_call: NA; cdr3_nt: TGTGCCAGCAGCTTGTATTCAGCAAACTATGGCTACACCTTC; cdr3_aa: CASSLYSANYGYTF
j_call: TRBJ1-2; clone_size: NA; v_call: TRBV11-1; d_call: NA; cdr3_nt: TGTGCCAGCAGCTTAAATACTGGACAGTCCACCCTGATGTATGGCTACACCTTC; cdr3_aa: CASSLNTGQSTLMYGYTF
j_call: TRBJ2-5; clone_size: NA; v_call: TRBV6-5; d_call: TRBD2; cdr3_nt: TGTGCCAGCAGTTACCGCGGGAGGGAGACCCAGTACTTC; cdr3_aa: CASSYRGRETQYF
j_call: TRBJ2-1; clone_size: NA; v_call: TRBV19; d_call: TRBD2; cdr3_nt: TGTGCCAGTACCAATTGGGGGACTAGCGGGAACAATGAGCAGTTCTTC; cdr3_aa: CASTNWGTSGNNEQFF
j_call: TRBJ1-2; clone_size: NA; v_call: TRBV6-6; d_call: TRBD1; cdr3_nt: TGTGCCAGCACCTGGGGACAGACGAACTATGGCTACACCTTC; cdr3_aa: CASTWGQTNYGYTF
j_call: TRBJ2-7; clone_size: NA; v_call: TRBV18; d_call: NA; cdr3_nt: TGTGCCAGCTCACCGCCTACCTACGAGCAGTACTTC; cdr3_aa: CASSPPTYEQYF
j_call: TRBJ2-2; clone_size: once; v_call: TRBV19; d_call: NA; cdr3_nt: TGTGCCAGTAGTCGACAATCCACCGGGGAGCTGTTTTTT; cdr3_aa: CASSRQSTGELFF
j_call: TRBJ2-7; clone_size: NA; v_call: TRBV11-2; d_call: TRBD1; cdr3_nt: TGTGCCAGCAGCTCCCTACGACAGGGTAAGGACGAGCAGTACTTC; cdr3_aa: CASSSLRQGKDEQYF
j_call: TRBJ1-1; clone_size: NA; v_call: TRBV19; d_call: NA; cdr3_nt: TGTGCCAGTAGTAATATAGGTCGCGGGAACACTGAAGCTTTCTTT; cdr3_aa: CASSNIGRGNTEAFF
j_call: TRBJ2-3; clone_size: NA; v_call: TRBV11-2; d_call: NA; cdr3_nt: TGTGCCAGCAGCTTAGTTGCCCGGGGCACAGATACGCAGTATTTT; cdr3_aa: CASSLVARGTDTQYF
j_call: TRBJ2-7; clone_size: once; v_call: TRBV6-6; d_call: NA; cdr3_nt: TGTGCCAGCACCCTTCGGGGGGGGGACAGCTCCTACGAGCAGTACTTC; cdr3_aa: CASTLRGGDSSYEQYF
j_call: TRBJ2-1; clone_size: NA; v_call: TRBV4-2; d_call: TRBD2; cdr3_nt: TGTGCCAGCAGCCAAGACACTACTAGCGCCTACAATGAGCAGTTCTTC; cdr3_aa: CASSQDTTSAYNEQFF
j_call: TRBJ1-5; clone_size: NA; v_call: TRBV6-4; d_call: NA; cdr3_nt: TGTGCCAGTCCCAGGCAGCCCCAGCATTTT; cdr3_aa: CASPRQPQHF
j_call: TRBJ1-5; clone_size: NA; v_call: TRBV6-4; d_call: NA; cdr3_nt: TGTGCCAGCAGTCCTCAAGAGGGTCAGCCCCAGCATTTT; cdr3_aa: CASSPQEGQPQHF
j_call: TRBJ2-5; clone_size: NA; v_call: TRBV6-1; d_call: NA; cdr3_nt: TGTGCCAGCAGTGCAACAGGGAACCAAGAGACCCAGTACTTC; cdr3_aa: CASSATGNQETQYF
j_call: TRBJ1-2; clone_size: NA; v_call: TRBV15; d_call: NA; cdr3_nt: TGTGCCAACAGCTGGGGGGGTCATCAAGCTAACTATGGCTACACCTTC; cdr3_aa: CANSWGGHQANYGYTF
j_call: TRBJ2-7; clone_size: once; v_call: TRBV2; d_call: NA; cdr3_nt: TGTGCCAGCAGGGGACACTCGAACTCCTACGAGCAGTACTTC; cdr3_aa: CASRGHSNSYEQYF
j_call: TRBJ2-4; clone_size: NA; v_call: TRBV6-1; d_call: NA; cdr3_nt: TGTGCCAGCAGTGAACAAATGGCGGGGATAACCGGGAGCATTCAGTACTTC; cdr3_aa: CASSEQMAGITGSIQYF
j_call: TRBJ2-1; clone_size: NA; v_call: TRBV29-1; d_call: TRBD1; cdr3_nt: TGCAGCGTTGAAGGGGGGGCAGGGGGCGGGCGAGAAGAGCAGTTCTTC; cdr3_aa: CSVEGGAGGGREEQFF
j_call: TRBJ1-1; clone_size: NA; v_call: TRBV7-2; d_call: NA; cdr3_nt: TGTGCCAGCAGCTTTTCACAACCCAGCACTGAAGCTTTCTTT; cdr3_aa: CASSFSQPSTEAFF
j_call: TRBJ2-7; clone_size: NA; v_call: TRBV14; d_call: NA; cdr3_nt: TGTGCCAGCAGCCGGACGGAGAGGGCTATCTACGAGCAGTACTTC; cdr3_aa: CASSRTERAIYEQYF
j_call: TRBJ2-3; clone_size: NA; v_call: TRBV5-1; d_call: TRBD2; cdr3_nt: TGCGCCAGCAGCCTCCGACCGACTAGCGGGAGGGGGTATACGCAGTATTTT; cdr3_aa: CASSLRPTSGRGYTQYF
j_call: TRBJ2-7; clone_size: NA; v_call: TRBV5-1; d_call: TRBD1; cdr3_nt: TGCGCCAGCAGCTTGGGGGGGACAGGGGGGAACGAGCAGTACTTC; cdr3_aa: CASSLGGTGGNEQYF